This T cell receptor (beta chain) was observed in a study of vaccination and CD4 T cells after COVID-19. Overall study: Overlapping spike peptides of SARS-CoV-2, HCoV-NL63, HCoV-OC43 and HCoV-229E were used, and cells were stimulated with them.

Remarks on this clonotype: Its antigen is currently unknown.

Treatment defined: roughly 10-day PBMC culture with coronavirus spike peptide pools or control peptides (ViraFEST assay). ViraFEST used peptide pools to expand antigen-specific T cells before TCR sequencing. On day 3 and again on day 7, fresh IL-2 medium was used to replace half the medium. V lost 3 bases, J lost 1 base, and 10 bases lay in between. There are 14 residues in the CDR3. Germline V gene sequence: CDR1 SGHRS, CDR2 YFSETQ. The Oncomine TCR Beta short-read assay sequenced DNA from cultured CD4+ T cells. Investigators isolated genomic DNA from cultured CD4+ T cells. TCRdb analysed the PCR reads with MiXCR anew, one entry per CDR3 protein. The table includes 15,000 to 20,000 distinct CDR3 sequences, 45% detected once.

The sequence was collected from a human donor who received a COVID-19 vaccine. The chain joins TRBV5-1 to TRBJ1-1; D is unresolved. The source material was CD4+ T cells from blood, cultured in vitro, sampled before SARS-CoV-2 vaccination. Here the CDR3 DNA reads TGCGCCAGCAGCTCCGATACGGGGAACACTGAAGCTTTCTTT. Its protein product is CASSSDTGNTEAFF. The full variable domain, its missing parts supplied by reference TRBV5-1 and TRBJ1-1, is KAGVTQTPRYLIKTRGQQVTLSCSPISGHRSVSWYQQTPGQGLQFLFEYFSETQRNKGNFPGRFSGRQFSNSRSEMNVSTLELGDSALYLCASSSDTGNTEAFFGQGTRLTVV.